This TCR beta chain was retrieved from a study of T cells expressing NK-cell markers (TCRdb year 2020). Notes on the research overall: TCR beta-chain repertoires were profiled in sorted CD3+CD56+NKG2C+, CD3+CD56+NKG2C- and CD3+CD56-NKG2C+ T-cell subsets from seven or eight donors. Libraries were sequenced as 2 x 150 bp reads on Illumina HiSeq 2000/2500, MiSeq or NextSeq. Among the eight sequenced donors, only one was HCMV-seronegative, while the other seven were HCMV-seropositive. The study sequenced eight donors, all healthy volunteers chosen at random: three men and five women.

To determine HCMV serostatus, a commercial ELISA kit was used to detect HCMV-specific IgG in serum. Ficoll density gradient centrifugation was used to isolate peripheral blood mononuclear cells from blood. Study-wide conclusions, independent of this receptor: In six donors, the dominant CD3+CD56+NKG2C+ clonotypes were among the top 10 CD8+ clonotypes and accounted for about 1.0-7.5% of CD8+ T cells. Those dominant clonotypes were again the most abundant among CD3+CD56-NKG2C+ cells in a handful of donors, at about 28.3-65%. Whether the expanded NKG2C-expressing T cell clones were specific for HCMV antigens remained unclear.

Sequencing used an Illumina HiSeq 2000. The TCR beta cDNA libraries were made using 5'RACE template switching, a step that added both a universal primer site and unique molecular identifiers. cDNA synthesis was primed from the TCR beta constant segment, followed by two successive PCR amplification steps. The authors' analysis ran thus. MIGEC was used to demultiplex reads and group reads by UMI, and MiTCR was used to assemble and quantify clonotypes. To exclude erroneous sequences, any TCR cDNA sequence not supported by at least two reads was discarded. The tcR package was used for downstream repertoire analysis, and clonotypes were matched across fractions by CDR3 nucleotide sequence plus V segment. Antigen specificity was annotated against VDJdb with VDJmatch, allowing one amino acid substitution in CDR3. Following TCRdb reprocessing, every CDR3 protein sequence forms one entry, and DNA is not provided. TCRdb, rather than the study authors, made the V and J calls. The sample's clone listing holds roughly 430,000 distinct CDR3 sequences. The ten largest make up approximately 7% of the sample.

Taken from cysteine to phenylalanine, the CDR3 has 12 residues. The DNA sequence is not available. The germline V gene (reference sequence) provides CDR1 SGHNT and CDR2 YYREEE. A remark on this clonotype: Its antigen is not yet known.

The sample taken for sequencing was blood T cells: a sorted CD56 or NKG2C T cell subset, CD4+ or CD8+ T cells, or bulk PBMC T cells (not recorded which). The rearranged segments are TRBV5-4 and TRBJ2-2. The sequence was collected from a woman aged 18 to 75 in good health. The encoded CDR3 is CASSLASGELFF.